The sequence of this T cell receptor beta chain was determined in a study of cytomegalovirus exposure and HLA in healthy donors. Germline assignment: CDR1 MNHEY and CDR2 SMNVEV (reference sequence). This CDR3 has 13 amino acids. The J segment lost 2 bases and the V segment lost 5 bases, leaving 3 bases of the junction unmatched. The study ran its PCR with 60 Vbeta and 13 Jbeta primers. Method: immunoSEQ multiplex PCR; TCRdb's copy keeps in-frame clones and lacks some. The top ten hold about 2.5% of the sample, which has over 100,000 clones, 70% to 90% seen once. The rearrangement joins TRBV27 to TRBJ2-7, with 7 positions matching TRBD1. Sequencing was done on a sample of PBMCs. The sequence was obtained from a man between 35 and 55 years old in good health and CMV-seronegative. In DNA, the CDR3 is TGTGCCAGCAGTGGGGACAGAGCCTACGAGCAGTACTTC. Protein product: CASSGDRAYEQYF.